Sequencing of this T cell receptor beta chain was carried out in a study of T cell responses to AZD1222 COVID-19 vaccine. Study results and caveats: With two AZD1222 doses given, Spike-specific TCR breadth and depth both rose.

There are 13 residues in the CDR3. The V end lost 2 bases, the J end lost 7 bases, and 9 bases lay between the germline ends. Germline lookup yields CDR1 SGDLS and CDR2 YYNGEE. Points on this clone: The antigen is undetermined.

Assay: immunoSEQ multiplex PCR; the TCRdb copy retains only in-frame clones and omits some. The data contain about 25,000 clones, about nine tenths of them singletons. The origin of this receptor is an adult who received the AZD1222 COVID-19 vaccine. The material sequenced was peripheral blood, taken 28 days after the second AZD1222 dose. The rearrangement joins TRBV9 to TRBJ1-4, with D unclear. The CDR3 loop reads CASSVEEGEKLFF. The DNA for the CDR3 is TGTGCCAGCAGCGTCGAGGAAGGTGAAAAACTGTTTTTT.